A single T cell receptor (beta chain) is shown here with its context. This specimen comes from a study of control samples from healthy donors and cancer patients. Germline CDR1 SGHAT, CDR2 FQNNGV. V lost 1 base and J 2 bases, leaving 3 bases between the germline ends. The CDR3 loop spans 13 amino acids. Data came from immunoSEQ multiplex PCR; TCRdb stores just in-frame clones and leaves some out. The sample holds 150,000 to 200,000 clones, around 90% seen once. Sequencing was performed on blood. This sequence joins TRBV11-2 and TRBJ1-3; D ambiguous. The sequence came from a man aged 30 to 39 in good health. CDR3 loop: CASSLGTGNTIYF. The CDR3 nucleotides read TGTGCCAGCAGCTTAGGGACTGGAAACACCATATATTTT.